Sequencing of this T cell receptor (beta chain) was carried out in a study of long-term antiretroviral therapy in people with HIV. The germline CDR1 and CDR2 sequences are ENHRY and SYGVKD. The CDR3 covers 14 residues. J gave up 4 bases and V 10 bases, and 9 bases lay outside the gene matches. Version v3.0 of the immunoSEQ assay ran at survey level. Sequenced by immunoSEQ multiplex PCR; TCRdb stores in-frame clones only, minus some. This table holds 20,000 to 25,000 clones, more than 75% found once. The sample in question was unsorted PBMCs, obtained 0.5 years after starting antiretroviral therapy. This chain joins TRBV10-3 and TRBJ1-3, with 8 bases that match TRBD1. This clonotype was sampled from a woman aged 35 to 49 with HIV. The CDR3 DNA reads TGTGCCACTACGGACAGGGCGGGAGGAAACACCATATATTTT. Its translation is CATTDRAGGNTIYF.